Following are 5 T cell receptor beta chains from one sample sequenced in a study of Ad26.COV2.S vaccination and SARS-CoV-2 variants. The treatment: roughly 19 received Ad26.COV2.S at low or high dose, single or two shots; roughly 5 received placebo; per-sample allocation not given. Following the first vaccine or placebo injection, samples were taken on day 63. Sequenced by immunoSEQ multiplex PCR; TCRdb stores in-frame clones only, minus some. The sample lists about 350,000 clones; around 89% were seen once. The input for sequencing was peripheral blood, taken in a trial of Ad26.COV2.S vaccine versus placebo. These TCRs come from a person aged 18-65 years who received the Ad26.COV2.S COVID-19 vaccine or a placebo.

Regarding this clone: The same CDR3 also results from other DNA sequences found in this sample. The chain employs TRBV10-3 and TRBJ2-1; weak D call: TRBD2 (5 bases). There are 12 residues in the CDR3. Germline CDR1 and CDR2: ENHRY and SYGVKD. V lost 0 bases to trimming and J lost 8 bases, with 5 bases between them. The chain's CDR3 is CAISESRDEQFF. In DNA, the CDR3 is TGTGCCATCAGTGAGTCGAGGGATGAGCAGTTCTTC.

The V and J genes are TRBV27 and TRBJ2-1; the D gene is possibly TRBD2 (6 bases). The germline V and J ends were trimmed by 6 bases and 0 bases, with 9 bases remaining between them. The CDR3 contains 14 residues. The V gene's germline CDR1 is MNHEY and CDR2 SMNVEV (reference sequence). DNA of the CDR3: TGTGCCAGCAGATACGGGGGCTCCTACAATGAGCAGTTCTTC. Protein product: CASRYGGSYNEQFF.

This chain uses TRBV5-6 with TRBJ2-7, with D unclear. The CDR3 extends over 11 amino acids. Trimming stripped 3 bases from V and 4 bases from J, with 5 bases between. Germline lookup yields CDR1 SGHDT and CDR2 YYEEEE. This chain's CDR3 is CASSSAYEQYF. The CDR3 DNA follows: TGTGCCAGCAGCTCAGCATACGAGCAGTACTTC.

The chain joins TRBV2 to TRBJ2-3; 11 bases map to TRBD2. The germline CDR1 and CDR2 sequences are SNHLY and FYNNEI. The CDR3 length is 15 residues. Germline trimming cut 5 bases from V and 2 bases from J; bases unmatched to any gene: 3. The CDR3 nucleotides are TGTGCCAGCAGTCGTAGCGGGGGGGCCACAGATACGCAGTATTTT. Protein sequence: CASSRSGGATDTQYF.

The chain links TRBV24-1 to TRBJ2-2, with D perhaps TRBD1 (6 bases). This CDR3 is built from 15 residues. V lost 4 bases and J lost 6, with 14 bases in between. The V gene's germline CDR1 is KGHDR and CDR2 SFDVKD. The CDR3 spells CATSEGDRRSGELFF. CDR3 sequence (DNA): TGTGCCACCAGTGAGGGTGACAGGAGGTCCGGGGAGCTGTTTTTT.